A selection of T cell receptor beta chains follows, all from one sample in a study of shared clonotypes between healthy human individuals. Sequencing was performed with immunoSEQ multiplex PCR; in TCRdb, only in-frame clones are kept and a portion is missing. The sample shows 2,500,000 or so clones, over 85% of them seen only once. What was sequenced was naive CD4+ T cells sorted from blood. The receptors come from a man between 18 and 29 years old in good health. Both conserved end residues are part of each CDR3. Fields, in order: J gene, V gene, CDR3 protein.

TRBJ1-5,TRBV7-2,CASSLAASATNQPQHF
TRBJ1-1,TRBV6-6,CASSSQGTNTEAFF
TRBJ2-1,TRBV9,CASSWTSGSVEQFF
TRBJ1-6,TRBV2,CASSGRGRGDNSPLHF
TRBJ2-5,TRBV30,CAWSVNIETQYF
TRBJ1-1,TRBV18,CASSPPASDTEAFF
TRBJ2-3,TRBV10-3,CATAGQGNTDTQYF
TRBJ1-6,TRBV19,CASSIEEGASSPLHF
TRBJ2-5,TRBV28,CASSFPGGQETQYF
TRBJ1-1,TRBV6-5,CASSYTGGTEAFF
TRBJ2-2,TRBV5-1,CASSLAVGSGSFGTGELFF
TRBJ1-1,TRBV18,CASSPDGALVGFF
TRBJ1-1,TRBV6-1,CASIGGMNTEAFF
TRBJ1-6,TRBV30,CAWRAGVQGYNSPLHF
TRBJ2-4,TRBV21-1,CASSKGKLAGDPPVRLAKNIQYF
TRBJ2-1,TRBV5-1,CASSTVPGQVYNEQFF
TRBJ1-1,TRBV6-1,CASGGSAPAEAFF
TRBJ1-6,TRBV7-9,CASSFGQSPLHF
TRBJ1-1,TRBV5-1,CASTWGTGTEAFF
TRBJ2-7,TRBV5-4,CASSPTGGVYEQYF
TRBJ1-2,TRBV6-1,CASSPGPPGGYTF
TRBJ1-2,TRBV28,CASSVQEGITGYTF
TRBJ2-5,TRBV6-5,CASSLGTKKLETQYF
TRBJ2-1,TRBV7-9,CASSLSPGLAVHEQFF
TRBJ2-7,TRBV2,CASSKGGRPPAGEQYF
TRBJ2-2,TRBV10-3,CAISGGLNTGELFF
TRBJ1-1,TRBV7-2,CASRKGAMNTEAFF
TRBJ1-1,TRBV27,CASGRTVNTEAFF
TRBJ1-6,TRBV27,CASSPGIKGGNSPLHF
TRBJ2-1,TRBV2,CASSVAGGADNEQFF
TRBJ1-5,TRBV4-1,CASSQDGPQLNQPQHF
TRBJ2-3,TRBV9,CASSRSSGVVSDTQYF
TRBJ2-7,TRBV7-9,CASSLGGDIMREQYF
TRBJ2-4,TRBV28,CASSFGGTKNIQYF
TRBJ2-2,TRBV14,CASSQYRGTTNTGELFF
TRBJ1-2,TRBV28,CASSLWTGGKGYTF
TRBJ1-5,TRBV19,CASRAGGSNNQPQHF
TRBJ1-1,TRBV2,CASSAGPNTEAFF
TRBJ2-7,TRBV29-1,CSVGGSSGEQYF